This T cell receptor beta chain derives from a study of T cells after yellow fever vaccination. Via MiXCR, TCRdb re-called the 5' RACE reads, giving one row per CDR3 protein. The repertoire consists of hundreds of thousands of distinct CDR3 sequences, with approximately 16% occurring once and the leading ten covering 15% to 20%. This clonotype was picked up a small number of times. Germline-derived CDR1 and CDR2 are SGHRS and YFSETQ. This CDR3 has 15 residues. Trimming took 4 bases from V and 7 from J; bases not matched to a gene: 12. The sequence was obtained from a man aged 18 to 29 who received the YFV17D yellow fever vaccine. J is TRBJ1-2 and V is TRBV5-1; 8 bases are a match to TRBD1. The sample here was PBMCs, taken about 5 days after the first yellow fever vaccination. The CDR3 sequence is CASSPGQGVIFGYTF. The DNA for the CDR3 is TGCGCCAGCAGCCCCGGACAGGGAGTAATTTTTGGCTACACCTTC.